This T cell receptor (beta chain) derives from a study of blood T cells in healthy people across ages. Study-level results: Diversity figures derived from one million T cells were judged to underestimate the true value. Fewer expanded clones and more diversity marked long-lived versus aged donors. A roughly linear age-dependent decrease characterized TCR beta diversity per million T cells.

CDR1 is SGHTA and CDR2 is FQGTGA in the germline V gene. The V segment lost 0 bases and the J segment 7 bases; nucleotides outside the gene matches: 3. The CDR3 extends over 15 amino acids. This clonotype was seen a few times. Its antigen is as yet unknown. A second PCR, run for roughly 7 to 11 cycles, used a sample-barcoded 5' primer plus a J-beta primer mix. MiXCR, run by TCRdb on the 5' RACE reads, gives a single entry per CDR3 protein. This sample has about a million distinct CDR3 sequences, with about 48% found just once. Material for sequencing was blood. This TCR derives from a man aged 25-45 years in good health. The rearrangement uses TRBV7-3 and TRBJ2-1, with TRBD1 identical over 10 bases. The CDR3 reads CASSLTPDRGNEQFF. In DNA form, the CDR3 reads TGTGCCAGCAGCTTAACCCCGGACAGGGGGAATGAGCAGTTCTTC.